The clone carrying this T cell receptor beta chain was seen more than once but under ten times. What it binds is unknown. Primers included in the PCR were 60 Vbeta and 13 Jbeta primers. In the original workflow: About 10 million of 80 million or so unique TCR beta chains were shared, per a later count. The assay was immunoSEQ multiplex PCR, and TCRdb's table has in-frame clones only and misses some. That table furnishes V, J and clone size, whereas the DNA furnished D and trimming. This table has 90,000 to 110,000 clones, more than 9.5% appearing once. These data come from a study of cytomegalovirus exposure and HLA in healthy donors. Germline loops: CDR1 KGHSH, CDR2 LQKENI. The CDR3 is made up of 15 amino acids. The V gene end was trimmed by 6 bases and the J gene end by 5 bases; junction bases not matched to a gene: 11. Overall study findings and caveats: In all likelihood, a cluster of highly shared sequence variants was a sequencing artifact. CMV antigen specificity was confirmed in vitro for a few CMV-associated chains. With further analysis later on, most CMV-associated TCR beta chains appeared HLA-restricted.

This chain links TRBV18 with TRBJ2-5; 8 bases align to TRBD2. Material: PBMCs. This TCR was recovered from a man between 35 and 55 years old in good health and CMV-seropositive. The CDR3 DNA reads as TGTGCCAGCTCCCCTCAGCGGGAGAGCAGGGAGACCCAGTACTTC. This translates into CASSPQRESRETQYF.